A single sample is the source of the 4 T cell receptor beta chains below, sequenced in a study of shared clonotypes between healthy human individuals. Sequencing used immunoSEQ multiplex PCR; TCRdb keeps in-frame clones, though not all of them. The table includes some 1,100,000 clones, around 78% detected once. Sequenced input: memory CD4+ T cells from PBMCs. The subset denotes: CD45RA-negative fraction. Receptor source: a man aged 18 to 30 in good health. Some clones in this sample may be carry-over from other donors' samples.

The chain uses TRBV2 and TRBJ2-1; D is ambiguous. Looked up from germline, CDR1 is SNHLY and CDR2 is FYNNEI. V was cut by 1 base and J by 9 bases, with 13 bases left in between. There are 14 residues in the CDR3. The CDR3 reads CASSEGAGYGEQFF. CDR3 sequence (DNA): TGTGCCAGCAGTGAAGGGGCAGGATACGGTGAGCAGTTCTTC.

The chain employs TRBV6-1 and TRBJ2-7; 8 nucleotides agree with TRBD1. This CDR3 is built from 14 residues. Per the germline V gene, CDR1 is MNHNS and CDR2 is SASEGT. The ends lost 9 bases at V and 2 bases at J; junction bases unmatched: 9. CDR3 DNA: TGTGCCAGGAAAAGGACAGGGACCACCTACGAGCAGTACTTC. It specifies CARKRTGTTYEQYF.

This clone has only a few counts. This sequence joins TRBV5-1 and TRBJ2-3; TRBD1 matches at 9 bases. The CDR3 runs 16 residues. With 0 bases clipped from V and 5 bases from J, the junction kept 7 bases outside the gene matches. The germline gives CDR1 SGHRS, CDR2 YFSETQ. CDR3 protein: CASSLAGGQGLDTQYF. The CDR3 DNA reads TGCGCCAGCAGCTTGGCCGGGGGACAGGGCCTAGATACGCAGTATTTT.

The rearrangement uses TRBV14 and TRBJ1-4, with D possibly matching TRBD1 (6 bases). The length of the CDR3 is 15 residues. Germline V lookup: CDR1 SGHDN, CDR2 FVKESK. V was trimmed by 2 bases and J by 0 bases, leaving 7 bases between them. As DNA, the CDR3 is TGTGCCAGCAGCCAAAGGACAGCAACTAATGAAAAACTGTTTTTT. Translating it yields CASSQRTATNEKLFF.